This T cell receptor beta chain derives from a study of radiotherapy plus CTLA-4 blockade in lung cancer. Whole-study context: Objective responses were documented in approximately 18% of patients, with disease control in roughly 33%. Study conclusions and caveats: Once radiotherapy plus ipilimumab had been given, TCR clones derived from tumor expanded in blood. With interferon-beta, early dynamics of blood T cell clones were reported to best predict response.

On this clone itself: Its antigen is not known.

CDR3 length: 13 residues. The germline V gene has CDR1 SEHNR and CDR2 FQNEAQ (reference sequence). Trimming shortened V by 4 bases and J by 1 base, and 7 bases separated the two germline ends. Those patients who had chemo-refractory metastatic non-small-cell lung cancer were given focal radiation along with CTLA-4 blockade through ipilimumab. The assay was immunoSEQ multiplex PCR, and TCRdb's table has in-frame clones only and misses some. The sample records 84,000 or so clones, about 83% being singletons. The sample consisted of peripheral blood, taken from a patient treated with radiotherapy plus ipilimumab. The source is a human donor with non-small cell lung cancer that progressed on radiotherapy plus ipilimumab. V gene TRBV7-9 combines with J gene TRBJ1-1; no reliable D call. CDR3 protein: CASSWAANTEAFF. CDR3 DNA sequence: TGTGCCAGCAGCTGGGCGGCGAACACTGAAGCTTTCTTT.